This TCR beta chain was recorded in a study of T-cell reconstitution after alpha-beta-depleted transplantation in children. A TCRbeta library incorporating unique molecular identifiers was prepared. TCRdb recomputed calls from the PCR reads with MiXCR, one row per CDR3 protein. The sample holds 550,000 to 800,000 distinct CDR3 sequences; 10% to 15% are singletons and the top ten take about 0.79%. This clonotype was recorded at least ten times. Its matching antigen is unknown. Findings of the study overall: Some patients' high day-60 TCRbeta diversity was traced to surviving recipient T cells and thymic progenitors. A year had passed since transplant, and T-cell counts and diversity by then came mostly from newly produced T cells. Several hundred expanded graft clones reportedly were the source of alpha-beta T cells about two months after transplant.

The TCR was taken from a girl aged 2-15 years with congenital amegakaryocytic thrombocytopenia, due to receive a stem cell transplant. Source: PBMCs, taken before TCRalphabeta/CD19-depleted stem cell transplant.

The CDR3 spells CSANRPGSGETQYF. CDR3 DNA sequence: TGCAGTGCTAACCGACCGGGCTCAGGGGAGACCCAGTACTTC. This chain joins TRBV20-1 and TRBJ2-5, with D tentatively TRBD1 (5 bases). The CDR3 extends over 14 amino acids. V lost 4 bases, J lost 5 bases, and 17 bases lay in between. The germline V gene has CDR1 DFQATT and CDR2 SNEGSKA (reference sequence).